These 30 T cell receptor beta chains originate from one sample sequenced in a study of T cell changes during pregnancy in multiple sclerosis. The table came from immunoSEQ multiplex PCR; TCRdb's copy has only in-frame clones and leaves some out. The sample holds around 80,000 clones, about 94% seen once. This material consisted of peripheral blood, taken in the second trimester of pregnancy. All receptors derive from a female donor in good health, enrolled as a control in a pregnancy study.

The rearrangement joins TRBV5-1 to TRBJ2-1, with 7 bases fitting TRBD1. The length of the CDR3 is 14 residues. V gave up 0 bases and J gave up 8 bases; unmatched junction bases: 5. CDR1 and CDR2 (germline): SGHRS, YFSETQ. The CDR3 sequence is CASSLGQGDHEQFF. Written as DNA, the CDR3 is TGCGCCAGCAGCTTGGGACAGGGAGACCATGAGCAGTTCTTC.

The CDR3 coding sequence is TGTGCCAGCAGCGTAATCGACAGCTATGAAGCTTTCTTT. Amino acids: CASSVIDSYEAFF. The chain links TRBV11-1 to TRBJ1-1; D is perhaps TRBD1 (5 bases). The CDR3 runs 13 residues. V dropped 5 bases and J dropped 7 bases, with 14 bases sitting between them. CDR1 is SGHAT, CDR2 FQDESV, per germline (reference sequence).

This chain uses TRBV4-1 with TRBJ2-3; TRBD2 agrees at 11 bases. This CDR3 has 18 residues. Losses at the gene ends were 0 bases for V and 2 bases for J; bases not matched to a gene: 7. From germline, CDR1 is MGHRA and CDR2 YSYEKL. CDR3 loop: CASSQELAGVATTDTQYF. DNA for the CDR3: TGCGCCAGCAGCCAAGAACTAGCGGGAGTTGCCACCACAGATACGCAGTATTTT.

J is TRBJ2-3 and V is TRBV27, with D possibly being TRBD1 (5 bases). The V end was cut by 6 bases, the J end by 5 bases, with 24 bases between. Germline CDR1 and CDR2: MNHEY and SMNVEV (reference sequence). This CDR3 region has 17 residues. The CDR3 loop is CASSPRQALGLRDTQYF. In nucleotides, the CDR3 is TGTGCCAGCAGCCCACGCCAGGCCCTGGGGCTTCGAGATACGCAGTATTTT.

For the CDR3, the DNA is TGTGCCAGCAAATTCGGGGACTCAGATCAGCCCCAGCATTTT. Its protein product is CASKFGDSDQPQHF. The gene calls are TRBV28 and TRBJ1-5; the D gene is possibly TRBD1 (5 bases). Per the germline V gene, CDR1 is MDHEN and CDR2 is SYDVKM. The ends were cut back, 7 bases at V and 5 bases at J, with 15 bases in the middle. CDR3 length: 14 residues.

The chain uses TRBV7-2 and TRBJ1-5; D is unresolved. V dropped 1 base and J dropped 1 base, with 5 bases sitting between them. The CDR3 covers 14 residues. CDR1 and CDR2 (germline): SGHTA, FQGNSA. The CDR3 DNA is TGTGCCAGCAGCTTAGGCAGAAGCAATCAGCCCCAGCATTTT. Translated, it gives CASSLGRSNQPQHF.

The chain employs TRBV7-9 and TRBJ1-4; D ambiguous. There are 15 residues in the CDR3. CDR1 and CDR2 (germline): SEHNR, FQNEAQ (reference sequence). V lost 5 bases, J lost 6 bases, and 16 bases lay in between. In DNA, the CDR3 is TGTGCCAGCAGCCGCGTGGGAGTACTCGATGAAAAACTGTTTTTT. Amino acid sequence: CASSRVGVLDEKLFF.

The genes are TRBV5-1 and TRBJ2-5; tentatively, D is TRBD1 (6 bases). From germline, CDR1 is SGHRS and CDR2 YFSETQ. The CDR3 runs to 15 residues. V gave up 4 bases and J gave up 2 bases, with 15 bases separating them. DNA of the CDR3: TGCGCCAGCAGCCTGGACGGGACATTTCAAGAGACCCAGTACTTC. Translated: CASSLDGTFQETQYF.

Concerning this clone: Other DNA variants within this sample encode the same CDR3. The V call is TRBV27, the J call TRBJ2-1; TRBD1 matches 7 bases. Germline CDR1 and CDR2: MNHEY and SMNVEV (reference sequence). CDR3 length: 15 residues. Trimming took 0 bases from V and 4 from J; bases not matched to a gene: 3. CDR3 loop: CASSLSGTVYNEQFF. In DNA form, the CDR3 reads TGTGCCAGCAGTTTATCGGGGACAGTATACAATGAGCAGTTCTTC.

This chain connects TRBV11-2 to TRBJ2-2; D might be TRBD1 (6 bases). The germline V gene encodes CDR1 SGHAT and CDR2 FQNNGV. Trimming pared 5 bases from V and 1 base from J, leaving 14 bases between. CDR3 length equals 16 residues. Here the CDR3 DNA reads TGTGCCAGCAGCAACTCCGGGACACTGAACACCGGGGAGCTGTTTTTT. Its translation is CASSNSGTLNTGELFF.

This sequence joins TRBV19 and TRBJ1-5; D not resolved. Germline loops: CDR1 LNHDA, CDR2 SQIVND (reference sequence). The CDR3 has 13 amino acids. V lost 5 bases to trimming and J lost 1 base, with 6 bases between them. CDR3 sequence reads: CASSGGSNQPQHF. In DNA, the CDR3 is TGTGCCAGTAGTGGAGGGAGCAATCAGCCCCAGCATTTT.

This sequence joins TRBV7-6 and TRBJ2-3, with 7 positions matching TRBD1. CDR1 SGHVS and CDR2 FNYEAQ come from the germline V gene. The CDR3 contains 15 residues. V trimming: 4 bases; J trimming: 1 base; junction bases outside the gene matches: 5. CDR3 nucleotides: TGTGCCAGCAGCTCAACAGGGGCGCGCACAGATACGCAGTATTTT. Protein product: CASSSTGARTDTQYF.

This rearrangement joins TRBV4-2 to TRBJ2-7, with 7 bases identical to TRBD2. This CDR3 has 16 amino acids. Germline CDR1 LGHNA, CDR2 YNFKEQ. Losses at the gene ends were 1 base for V and 5 bases for J; bases not matched to a gene: 11. CDR3 sequence: CASSQAVAGENDEQYF. The CDR3 nucleotides are TGTGCCAGCAGCCAAGCGGTCGCGGGGGAGAACGACGAGCAGTACTTC.

The rearrangement joins TRBV4-1 to TRBJ2-7, with D perhaps matching TRBD2 (6 bases). CDR1 is MGHRA and CDR2 is YSYEKL in the germline V gene. Trimming removed 2 bases from V and 2 bases from J, with 7 bases in between. CDR3 length: 13 amino acids. CDR3 DNA: TGCGCCAGCAGCCAACGCGGGACCTACGAGCAGTACTTC. Protein product: CASSQRGTYEQYF.

The rearrangement links TRBV10-3 to TRBJ2-5, with TRBD1 as a possible D gene (5 bases). The CDR3 runs 13 residues. V lost 3 bases and J lost 5, with 10 bases in between. Germline CDR1 and CDR2: ENHRY and SYGVKD. CDR3: CAISDDSRETQYF. CDR3 sequence (DNA): TGTGCCATCAGTGACGACAGCCGCGAGACCCAGTACTTC.

V usage is TRBV11-2 and J usage is TRBJ2-2; the match to TRBD2 covers 7 bases. CDR1 and CDR2 from the germline V gene are SGHAT and FQNNGV. The CDR3 runs 16 residues. V was clipped by 2 bases and J by 6 bases; unmatched bases: 9. The CDR3 reads CASSLTGRTLAGELFF. CDR3 bases: TGTGCCAGCAGCTTAACCGGGAGGACCTTGGCCGGGGAGCTGTTTTTT.

This sequence joins TRBV7-2 and TRBJ2-3; 8 positions agree with TRBD2. Trimming at V came to 5 bases and at J to 0 bases, leaving 4 bases not matched to a gene. CDR1 is SGHTA and CDR2 is FQGNSA in the germline V gene. This CDR3 is 15 amino acids long. The CDR3 reads CASSLGLASTDTQYF. The CDR3 DNA reads TGTGCCAGCAGCCTCGGACTAGCTAGCACAGATACGCAGTATTTT.

The table lists this clone with a few counts. This chain joins TRBV5-1 and TRBJ1-5; 10 bases agree with TRBD1. The germline V gene encodes CDR1 SGHRS and CDR2 YFSETQ. The V segment lost 4 bases and the J segment 7 bases; nucleotides outside the gene matches: 5. This CDR3 comprises 14 residues. The CDR3 loop reads CASSPGTGDQPQHF. CDR3 DNA: TGCGCCAGCAGCCCTGGGACAGGGGACCAGCCCCAGCATTTT.

DNA for the CDR3: TGTGCCAGCAGTGCCCTAGCAGCTAGCACAGATACGCAGTATTTT. Its protein is CASSALAASTDTQYF. The chain recombines TRBV2 with TRBJ2-3, with D possibly TRBD2 on 5 matching bases. Germline V gives CDR1 SNHLY, CDR2 FYNNEI. With 4 bases removed from V and 0 bases from J, the gap between germline ends came to 11 bases. The CDR3 length is 15 residues.

The genes are TRBV5-1 and TRBJ2-3; 8 nucleotides align to TRBD1. The germline V gene has CDR1 SGHRS and CDR2 YFSETQ. This CDR3 is 14 amino acids long. With 5 bases clipped from V and 6 bases from J, the junction kept 8 bases outside the gene matches. In nucleotides, the CDR3 is TGCGCCAGCAGTCTAACAGGGGGTAGGGATACGCAGTATTTT. Amino acid sequence: CASSLTGGRDTQYF.

The chain uses TRBV6-4 and TRBJ2-1; 9 bases match TRBD1. The CDR3 sequence is 15 residues long. Germline CDR1 MRHNA, CDR2 SNTAGT. Trimming took 5 bases from V and 0 from J; bases not matched to a gene: 2. In nucleotides, the CDR3 is TGTGCCAGCAGTCAGACAGGGGGCTCCTACAATGAGCAGTTCTTC. Amino acids: CASSQTGGSYNEQFF.

The chain is built from TRBV5-5 and TRBJ1-2, with D uncertain. Germline V lookup: CDR1 SGHKS, CDR2 YYEKEE (reference sequence). The CDR3 is made up of 14 amino acids. With 0 bases removed from V and 7 bases from J, the gap between germline ends came to 13 bases. Here the CDR3 DNA reads TGTGCCAGCAGCTTGGCTGGCGGGGAGGGTGGCTACACCTTC. Translating gives CASSLAGGEGGYTF.

The chain links TRBV28 to TRBJ2-1; 15 positions match TRBD2. The J segment lost 8 bases and the V segment lost 8 bases, leaving 4 bases of the junction unmatched. The CDR3 covers 14 residues. Germline V gene lookup returns CDR1 MDHEN and CDR2 SYDVKM. CDR3 DNA sequence: TGTGCCAGCGGGACTAGCGGGAGGTATGATGAGCAGTTCTTC. Residues: CASGTSGRYDEQFF.

The rearrangement joins TRBV27 to TRBJ2-1, with 7 bases fitting TRBD2. This CDR3 has 15 residues. Unmatched junction bases numbered 4, after V lost 5 bases and J lost 0 bases. Germline loops: CDR1 MNHEY, CDR2 SMNVEV (reference sequence). The CDR3 loop reads CASSPGGGSYNEQFF. In DNA form, the CDR3 reads TGTGCCAGCAGTCCGGGCGGGGGCTCCTACAATGAGCAGTTCTTC.

The V call is TRBV14, the J call TRBJ2-4, with a tentative D call TRBD2 (7 bases). The CDR3 loop spans 13 amino acids. Germline values: CDR1 SGHDN, CDR2 FVKESK. Deletions cut 6 bases from V and 6 bases from J, with 12 bases between. CDR3 in amino acids: CASRSAGANIQYF. CDR3 coding DNA: TGTGCCAGCAGATCGGCGGGGGCAAACATTCAGTACTTC.

V and J are TRBV13 and TRBJ2-3, with D possibly being TRBD1 (6 bases). This CDR3 has 15 amino acids. V dropped 1 base and J dropped 5 bases, with 13 bases sitting between them. Germline CDR1 is PRHDT and CDR2 is FYEKMQ (reference sequence). This chain's CDR3 is CASSLDRATKDTQYF. CDR3 DNA sequence: TGTGCCAGCAGCTTAGACAGGGCTACAAAAGATACGCAGTATTTT.

The rearrangement joins TRBV5-1 to TRBJ2-1; D is possibly TRBD1 (5 bases). This CDR3 is built from 14 residues. Per germline, CDR1 SGHRS and CDR2 YFSETQ. The V end lost 4 bases, the J end lost 7 bases, and 15 bases lay between the germline ends. CDR3 bases: TGCGCCAGCAGCCGTACTGGGCAGGGTAATGAGCAGTTCTTC. Residues: CASSRTGQGNEQFF.

The chain is built from TRBV6-6 and TRBJ2-3; 7 bases are a match to TRBD2. Unmatched junction bases numbered 7, after V lost 2 bases and J lost 2 bases. Germline V gene sequence: CDR1 MNHNY, CDR2 SVGAGI (reference sequence). The CDR3 is 16 residues long. The CDR3 DNA is TGTGCCAGCAGTTACCTTCCGGGAGGTGCCACAGATACGCAGTATTTT. Amino acid sequence: CASSYLPGGATDTQYF.

This clone has only a few counts. The CDR3 DNA sequence: TGCGCCAGCAGCTCTCCCACAACAACTGGAAACACCATATATTTT. As protein: CASSSPTTTGNTIYF. This chain uses TRBV4-1 with TRBJ1-3; D remains unclear. CDR3 size: 15 residues. Trimming took off 5 bases at V and 2 bases at J, with 13 bases between the two ends. The germline gives CDR1 MGHRA, CDR2 YSYEKL.

V and J are TRBV28 and TRBJ1-4, with D perhaps matching TRBD1 (5 bases). CDR1 MDHEN and CDR2 SYDVKM come from the germline V gene. Trimming cost V 2 bases and J 5 bases, with 9 bases left between them. This CDR3 is built from 14 residues. CDR3 residues: CASSLIQENEKLFF. In nucleotides, the CDR3 is TGTGCCAGCAGTTTAATACAGGAAAATGAAAAACTGTTTTTT.